This T cell receptor (beta chain) was retrieved from a study of shared clonotypes between healthy human individuals. The study's findings and limits: Rarefaction demonstrated incomplete sorted-subset sequencing despite large depth.

This clone was counted between two and nine times. Its antigen remains unknown. TCRdb's table, derived via immunoSEQ multiplex PCR, lists solely in-frame clones and lacks some. The sample includes about 100,000 clones, about 71% of them seen just once. This CDR3 is built from 16 residues. V shed 8 bases, J shed 2 bases, and the junction held 8 bases outside the gene matches. Germline V CDR1 and CDR2: ENHRY, SYGVKD. The chain joins TRBV10-3 to TRBJ2-2; TRBD2 aligns across 10 bases. The sequenced sample was memory CD8+ T cells sorted from blood. Subset described: CD45RO+ cells pooled with CCR7-negative TemRA cells. The sequence came from a woman aged 25 to 39 in good health. CDR3 residues: CAIPRASGSNTGELFF. DNA of the CDR3: TGTGCCATCCCTCGAGCTAGCGGGAGTAACACCGGGGAGCTGTTTTTT.